The 19 T cell receptor beta chains below come from one sample, sequenced in a study of read filtering for tumor transcriptome and immune sequencing. This library used roughly 370 ng RNA and molecular barcoded adaptors spanning alpha/delta and beta/gamma chains. TCRdb independently ran MiXCR on the reads; one entry per CDR3 protein. The top ten hold 14% to 15% of the sample, which has 45,000 to 55,000 distinct CDR3 sequences, around 12% seen once. Sequencing was performed on a population of CD138-negative cells sorted from bone marrow. The source of these receptors is a donor aged 40 or older with multiple myeloma.

This chain links TRBV28 with TRBJ2-2, with D perhaps assigned TRBD1 or TRBD2 (5 bases each). Trimming removed 0 bases at V and 5 bases at J, with 10 bases between. The CDR3 contains 15 residues. Per the germline V gene, CDR1 is MDHEN and CDR2 is SYDVKM. The CDR3 here is CASSLWGAGTGELFF. As DNA, the CDR3 is TGTGCCAGCAGTTTATGGGGAGCAGGGACCGGGGAGCTGTTTTTT.

In its sample, this clonotype was seen many times. The chain employs TRBV28 and TRBJ2-7; unclear D gene. The CDR3 loop spans 13 amino acids. The ends were cut back, 5 bases at V and 0 bases at J, with 8 bases in the middle. Germline V lookup: CDR1 MDHEN, CDR2 SYDVKM. The CDR3 reads CASSRTSSYEQYF. CDR3 nucleotide sequence: TGTGCCAGCAGTCGGACCAGCTCCTACGAGCAGTACTTC.

This clonotype was counted many times. The chain combines TRBV20-1 with TRBJ2-7; 10 bases are a match to TRBD2. The CDR3 is 13 residues long. In germline, CDR1 is DFQATT, CDR2 SNEGSKA (reference sequence). The V segment lost 5 bases and the J segment 7 bases; nucleotides outside the gene matches: 8. The CDR3 protein is CSASEILAGEQYF. The CDR3 nucleotides read TGCAGTGCTTCCGAAATACTAGCGGGAGAGCAGTACTTC.

The CDR3 nucleotides are TGTGCCAGCAGTAACAAACAGTACACTGAAGCTTTCTTT. Protein: CASSNKQYTEAFF. The V and J genes are TRBV6-2 or TRBV6-3 and TRBJ1-1; D uncertain. The CDR3 sequence is 13 residues long. V dropped 5 bases and J dropped 3 bases, with 10 bases sitting between them. CDR1 MNHEY and CDR2 SVGEGT come from the germline V gene.

In this sample, this clonotype is large. The V call is TRBV30, the J call TRBJ2-3; D is undetermined. This CDR3 spans 15 amino acids. CDR1 and CDR2 from the germline V gene are GTSNPN and SVGIG (reference sequence). V was trimmed by 1 base and J by 2 bases, leaving 13 bases between them. This chain's CDR3 is CAWSDRRSFTDTQYF. In nucleotides, the CDR3 is TGTGCCTGGAGTGACCGGCGGTCCTTCACAGATACGCAGTATTTT.

This clonotype was picked up many times. A much bigger clone sits one base away, suggesting this may be a read error. Because the CDR3 is missing its conserved closing phenylalanine or tryptophan, this is likely a read error. The chain is built from TRBV30 and TRBJ2-1, with no clear D. In germline, CDR1 is GTSNPN, CDR2 SVGIG (reference sequence). Trimming pared 2 bases from V and 6 bases from J, leaving 11 bases between. The CDR3 covers 13 residues. The CDR3 DNA follows: TGTGCCTGGAGTCCCTCTTTGGGCAATGAGCAGTTCTCC. Protein: CAWSPSLGNEQFS.

This clonotype was recorded many times. A much larger clone differs by one base, so this may be a read error. J is TRBJ2-1 and V is TRBV29-1; 8 bases agree with TRBD2. The length of the CDR3 is 18 residues. In germline, CDR1 is SQVTM, CDR2 ANQGSEA. The CDR3 is CSVKGASGPGWSYKEQFF. CDR3 coding DNA: TGCAGCGTTAAGGGAGCTAGCGGGCCGGGGTGGTCCTACAAGGAGCAGTTCTTC.

This clonotype was observed at least ten times. The genes are TRBV20-1 and TRBJ1-1; D ambiguous. Germline CDR1 DFQATT, CDR2 SNEGSKA (reference sequence). V lost 1 base to trimming and J lost 2 bases, with 8 bases between them. There are 13 residues in the CDR3. CDR3 sequence reads: CSARAPSNTEAFF. The CDR3 nucleotides read TGCAGTGCTAGAGCTCCCTCTAACACTGAAGCTTTCTTT.

This clonotype was detected many times. The chain carries TRBV6-2 or TRBV6-3 and TRBJ1-2; 7 bases are shared with TRBD1. V lost 5 bases, J lost 2 bases, and 2 bases stayed unmatched. CDR1 and CDR2 from the germline V gene are MNHEY and SVGEGT. CDR3 size: 13 residues. The CDR3 coding sequence is TGTGCCAGCAGTCGGGACAGCAACTATGGCTACACCTTC. Translated: CASSRDSNYGYTF.

Ten or more counts support this clonotype. The chain has TRBV7-9 and TRBJ2-3; 10 bases agree with TRBD1. The CDR3 loop spans 17 amino acids. V shed 3 bases, J shed 5 bases, and the junction held 11 bases outside the gene matches. Looked up from germline, CDR1 is SEHNR and CDR2 is FQNEAQ (reference sequence). CDR3 sequence (DNA): TGTGCCAGCAGCTTGGATCCCGGGACAGGGGCGGGAGATACGCAGTATTTT. Amino acid sequence: CASSLDPGTGAGDTQYF.

Concerning this clonotype: This sequence may be a read error, since a much larger clone differs from it by one base. The chain uses TRBV7-6 and TRBJ2-1, with a weak D call TRBD2 (5 bases). CDR3 size: 13 residues. Germline V lookup: CDR1 SGHVS, CDR2 FNYEAQ. DNA for the CDR3: TGTGCCAGCAGCCGGACTCTTTACAATGAGCAGTCCTTC. Translated, it gives CASSRTLYNEQSF.

As to this clonotype: It may be a read error: a sequence one base away is much more abundant. This rearrangement joins TRBV29-1 to TRBJ2-1, with TRBD1 as a possible D gene (6 bases). In germline, CDR1 is SQVTM, CDR2 ANQGSEA. CDR3 length equals 14 residues. The CDR3, as DNA: TGCAGCGTTTCAGGGGCCATCTCCTACAATGGGCAGTTCTTC. It specifies CSVSGAISYNGQFF.

The sample holds many counts of this clonotype. A much larger clone lies a single base off, so this may be a read error. The chain uses TRBV10-3 and TRBJ2-1; TRBD2 matches 8 bases. The CDR3 runs to 16 residues. The germline CDR1 and CDR2 sequences are ENHRY and SYGVKD. V lost 6 bases to trimming and J lost 2 bases; unmatched junction nucleotides: 9. Here the CDR3 DNA reads TGTGCCATCAGGGAGAATACTAGCGGAACCTACAATGAGCAGTTCTTC. Its translation: CAIRENTSGTYNEQFF.

This clonotype was seen many times. The CDR3 DNA reads as TGTGCCAGCAGCTTAGTCCCGGGAGGGCGGACCGGGGAGCTGTTTTTT. Translation gives CASSLVPGGRTGELFF. V and J are TRBV7-2 and TRBJ2-2; 8 bases agree with TRBD2. The CDR3 spans 16 residues. Germline CDR1 and CDR2: SGHTA and FQGNSA. Trimming removed 1 base from V and 5 bases from J; junction bases left unmatched: 6.

In this sample, this clonotype turned up a few times. This chain joins TRBV6-1 and TRBJ2-1; TRBD2 matches 11 bases. Germline trimming cut 7 bases from V and 8 bases from J; bases unmatched to any gene: 7. This CDR3 is 14 amino acids long. From germline, CDR1 is MNHNS and CDR2 SASEGT. This CDR3 is CASILAGGSDEQFF. The DNA for the CDR3 is TGTGCCAGCATTCTAGCGGGGGGAAGCGATGAGCAGTTCTTC.

As concerns this clonotype: A much larger clonotype is one base distant, so this may be a read error. This chain links TRBV6-6 with TRBJ1-5; 9 positions agree with TRBD1. This CDR3 is built from 12 residues. The germline V gene has CDR1 MNHNY and CDR2 SVGAGI (reference sequence). CDR3 amino acids: CATDRGEQPRHF. The CDR3 nucleotides read TGTGCCACGGACAGGGGTGAGCAGCCCCGGCATTTT.

This clonotype was detected many times. The V gene is TRBV6-1, the J gene TRBJ1-1; no reliable D call. V lost 8 bases and J lost 2, with 6 bases in between. The CDR3 consists of 11 residues. CDR1 and CDR2 from the germline V gene are MNHNS and SASEGT. The CDR3: CASRANTEAFF. The CDR3 nucleotides read TGTGCCAGCCGGGCCAACACTGAAGCTTTCTTT.

This clonotype was found many times. The genes are TRBV28 and TRBJ2-5; a possible D gene is TRBD1 (6 bases). This CDR3 comprises 15 residues. V was cut by 5 bases and J by 5 bases, with 18 bases left in between. CDR1 is MDHEN, CDR2 SYDVKM, per germline. This CDR3 is CASSRQGQSAETQYF. CDR3 in DNA: TGTGCCAGCAGTCGGCAGGGACAAAGCGCGGAGACCCAGTACTTC.

This clonotype was detected many times. The gene calls are TRBV6-6 and TRBJ2-7, with D unresolved. V was clipped by 2 bases and J by 4 bases, with 18 bases between them. Germline CDR1 MNHNY, CDR2 SVGAGI (reference sequence). CDR3 length: 16 residues. For the CDR3, the DNA is TGTGCCAGCAGTTACAAGACCCTTAGCACCACATACGAGCAGTACTTC. This sequence encodes CASSYKTLSTTYEQYF.